This T cell receptor beta chain is from a study of cytomegalovirus exposure and HLA in healthy donors. Both 60 Vbeta primers and 13 Jbeta primers went into the PCR. Method: immunoSEQ multiplex PCR; TCRdb's copy keeps in-frame clones and lacks some. The table shows about 130,000 clones, with 70% to 75% occurring only once. Healthy bone marrow donors formed the donor group. Study results and caveats: In a later analysis, parvovirus B19, influenza, CMV and Epstein-Barr virus appeared linked to several top co-occurrence clusters. CMV serostatus alone was available as immune exposure information.

Germline loops: CDR1 SGHAT, CDR2 FQNNGV. Trimming cost V 5 bases and J 3 bases; bases outside gene matches: 6. This CDR3 spans 14 amino acids. This clone occurred a few times. The antigen is unknown. The chain couples TRBV11-2 to TRBJ2-7, with 8 bases aligning to TRBD1. The clonotype originates from a young man in good health and CMV-seronegative. The sequencing sample was made of PBMCs. CDR3 amino acids: CASSPWTGSYEQYF. The CDR3 DNA follows: TGTGCCAGCAGCCCCTGGACAGGGAGCTACGAGCAGTACTTC.